Listed below are T cell receptor beta chains from one sample, sequenced in a study of siplizumab effects on memory and regulatory T cells. Clones were read by immunoSEQ multiplex PCR, and TCRdb kept only the in-frame ones, dropping some. The sample lists roughly 5,300 clones, 50% occurring once. Their recognized antigens are unknown. The sequenced sample was CFSE-low (dividing) CD8+ T cells sorted from an allogeneic mixed lymphocyte reaction. The receptors derive from a human donor in good health; the cells came from an allogeneic mixed lymphocyte reaction. Some clones in this sample may be carry-over from other donors' samples. Each CDR3 is given with its conserved first and last residue. D genes are given only for firm matches. A row's size may be missing; if present it is once, few, many or a size class.

j_call | clone_size | v_call | d_call | cdr3_nt | cdr3_aa
TRBJ2-1 | few | TRBV6-5 | TRBD2 | TGTGCCAGCAGAATAGCGGGAGGCTACAATGAGCAGTTCTTC | CASRIAGGYNEQFF
TRBJ2-7 | NA | TRBV4-1 | TRBD2 | TGCGCCAGCAGCCACCTTAGCGGGACCGGGTTCTACGAGCAGTACTTC | CASSHLSGTGFYEQYF
TRBJ1-2 | NA | TRBV4-1 | NA | TGCGCCAGCAGCCAAGTAGTATCAGGGACCTATGGCTACACCTTC | CASSQVVSGTYGYTF
TRBJ2-3 | NA | TRBV5-4 | TRBD2 | TGTGCCAGCAGTCGGACTAGCGGGGACCCTACGCAGTATTTT | CASSRTSGDPTQYF
TRBJ1-1 | few | TRBV7-9 | NA | TGTGCCAGCAGCTTAAGTGAATCATCTATCCCTGAAGCTTTCTTT | CASSLSESSIPEAFF
TRBJ2-7 | NA | TRBV6-5 | TRBD1 | TGTGCCAGCAGTGAGGGACAGGGCGCCTACGAGCAGTACTTC | CASSEGQGAYEQYF
TRBJ2-7 | once | TRBV29-1 | NA | TGCAGCGTGCTAGGGACGGTGAGCTCCTACGAGCAGTACTTC | CSVLGTVSSYEQYF
TRBJ1-1 | NA | TRBV25-1 | NA | TGTGCCAGCAGTGATCCCGCCGGGGGCACCACTGAAGCTTTCTTT | CASSDPAGGTTEAFF
TRBJ1-5 | NA | TRBV28 | NA | TGCGCCAGCAGTTCCCCCGCGTTGGGGAGCAATCAGCCCCAGCATTTT | CASSSPALGSNQPQHF
TRBJ2-7 | NA | TRBV27 | TRBD1 | TGTGCCAGCAGTTTCGGGACAGCCCTTCACGAGCAGTACTTC | CASSFGTALHEQYF
TRBJ2-7 | NA | TRBV28 | NA | TGTGCCAGCAACGGTCAGGTTGTCTCCTACGAGCAGTACTTC | CASNGQVVSYEQYF
TRBJ1-5 | NA | TRBV6-5 | NA | TGTGCCAGCAGTTACGGTAATCAGCCCCAGCATTTT | CASSYGNQPQHF
TRBJ2-7 | NA | TRBV7-9 | TRBD2 | TGTGCCAGCAGCGAACATACGGGGCTAGCGGGCTACGAGCAGTACTTC | CASSEHTGLAGYEQYF
TRBJ2-3 | few | TRBV15 | TRBD2 | TGTGCCACCAGCAGAGTGAGCGGGATGGACACAGATACGCAGTATTTT | CATSRVSGMDTDTQYF
TRBJ1-1 | NA | TRBV27 | NA | TGTGCCAGCAGTTTATATTTAGGGGGGGACACTGAAGCTTTCTTT | CASSLYLGGDTEAFF
TRBJ1-1 | NA | TRBV19 | NA | TGTGCCAGTAGTATCTGGACTGGGGGCTCGGGAGATGAAGCTTTCTTT | CASSIWTGGSGDEAFF
TRBJ2-7 | few | TRBV28 | NA | TGTGCCAGCAGAGAAGACTCAAACTCCTACGAGCAGTACTTC | CASREDSNSYEQYF
TRBJ2-7 | medium-sized | TRBV15 | TRBD2 | TGTGCCACTCAGAGAGCGATAGCGGGGGCCTACGAGCAGTACTTC | CATQRAIAGAYEQYF
TRBJ2-1 | NA | TRBV4-2 | NA | TGTGCCAGCAGCCAAGAGAACTATCTAGGTTTTGAGCAGTTCTTC | CASSQENYLGFEQFF
TRBJ2-7 | few | TRBV4-1 | TRBD1 | TGCGCCAGCAGCCACTCTCCGGGACAGAAATACCCCTACGAGCAGTACTTC | CASSHSPGQKYPYEQYF
TRBJ2-7 | NA | TRBV27 | NA | TGTGCCAGCAGTTTAAGTGCCGGGACGGTTACCTACGAGCAGTACTTC | CASSLSAGTVTYEQYF
TRBJ2-1 | NA | TRBV27 | NA | TGTGCCAGCAGTTTATCGACGGGCCTTAATGAGCAGTTCTTC | CASSLSTGLNEQFF
TRBJ2-7 | NA | TRBV6-6 | NA | TGTGCCAGCAGTCCAGGACGCGGTGGGTACGAGCAGTACTTC | CASSPGRGGYEQYF
TRBJ2-1 | few | TRBV2 | NA | TGTGCCAGCTCCCAATCCTACAATGAGCAGTTCTTC | CASSQSYNEQFF
TRBJ2-2 | medium-sized | TRBV28 | TRBD2 | TGTGCCAGCAGTTTTGGAGTAGCGGGAGGGCCAGAGACCGGGGAGCTGTTTTTT | CASSFGVAGGPETGELFF
TRBJ2-7 | NA | TRBV4-1 | NA | TGCGCCAGCAGCCAAGTTCCGGAACTAACCTACGAGCAGTACTTC | CASSQVPELTYEQYF
TRBJ2-7 | NA | TRBV30 | TRBD1 | TGTGCCTGGGGGGTCGGGACAGGGAGTTACGAGCAGTACTTC | CAWGVGTGSYEQYF
TRBJ2-1 | few | TRBV14 | TRBD2 | TGTGCCAGCAGCCAAGCTAGCGGGGGGACTAGCTCCTACAATGAGCAGTTCTTC | CASSQASGGTSSYNEQFF
TRBJ2-1 | NA | TRBV10-3 | NA | TGTGCCATCAGCGGAGGGACTGTTGAGCAGTTCTTC | CAISGGTVEQFF
TRBJ2-1 | few | TRBV7-6 | NA | TGTGCCAGCAGCTTAGATTGGACTGTATACAATGAGCAGTTCTTC | CASSLDWTVYNEQFF
TRBJ2-7 | few | TRBV27 | NA | TGTGCCAGCAGTTTTGCCGGGGGCTCCTACGAGCAGTACTTC | CASSFAGGSYEQYF
TRBJ2-7 | medium-sized | TRBV7-9 | NA | TGTGCCAGCAGCTTTCTGGGGGACCCCAAATGGGAGCAGTACTTC | CASSFLGDPKWEQYF
TRBJ2-2 | NA | TRBV27 | NA | TGTGCCAGCGCTGTCGTTGGGGGGACGACCGGGGAGCTGTTTTTT | CASAVVGGTTGELFF
TRBJ2-1 | NA | TRBV4-2 | NA | TGTGCCAGCAGCCATCCTAGCGACTACAATGAGCAGTTCTTC | CASSHPSDYNEQFF
TRBJ2-7 | medium-sized | TRBV2 | NA | TGTGCCAGCAGTGAAGGACCGTATTACGAGCAGTACTTC | CASSEGPYYEQYF
TRBJ1-2 | few | TRBV2 | NA | TGTGCCAGCAGTGAACCTACCGCTGGAGTGGGCTATGGCTACACCTTC | CASSEPTAGVGYGYTF
TRBJ2-1 | few | TRBV6-5 | NA | TGTGCCAGCAGTTACTCATCCTACAATGAGCAGTTCTTC | CASSYSSYNEQFF
TRBJ1-5 | NA | TRBV18 | NA | TGTGCCAGCTCACCCGATGGGACTTACAATCAGCCCCAGCATTTT | CASSPDGTYNQPQHF
TRBJ2-1 | NA | TRBV6-5 | NA | TGTGCCAGCAGTCTAGGGGGGACCACCGAGCAGTTCTTC | CASSLGGTTEQFF
TRBJ2-1 | few | TRBV5-1 | TRBD2 | TGCGCCCGGTACCAGACTAGCGGGACCTTGTACAATGAGCAGTTCTTC | CARYQTSGTLYNEQFF
TRBJ2-5 | few | TRBV6-5 | NA | TGTGCCAGCAGCCCCGTCGGGACGGAGGGGGAGACCCAGTACTTC | CASSPVGTEGETQYF
TRBJ2-7 | NA | TRBV27 | TRBD1 | TGTGCCAGCAGTCCCGGACAGGGGGCGAGATACGAGCAGTACTTC | CASSPGQGARYEQYF
TRBJ2-7 | NA | TRBV29-1 | NA | TGCAGCGCCATCCCTGACAGGTTCTACGAGCAGTACTTC | CSAIPDRFYEQYF
TRBJ1-1 | NA | TRBV19 | NA | TGTGCCAGTAGTATATGGGGGCTGGGGATCATCGGGGACACTGAAGCTTTCTTT | CASSIWGLGIIGDTEAFF
TRBJ2-2 | few | TRBV27 | NA | TGTGCCAGCAGTTTATCTAGGGGGGCCGTCGGGGAGCTGTTTTTT | CASSLSRGAVGELFF
TRBJ2-7 | few | TRBV7-9 | NA | TGTGCCAGCACACAGGACTCCTACGAGCAGTACTTC | CASTQDSYEQYF
TRBJ2-5 | NA | TRBV5-6 | NA | TGTGCCAGCAGCCCAGCCGCCAGAGAGACCCAGTACTTC | CASSPAARETQYF
TRBJ2-1 | NA | TRBV6-5 | NA | TGTGCCAGCAGTTACTCGACCGGGAACGAGCAGTTCTTC | CASSYSTGNEQFF
TRBJ1-4 | medium-sized | TRBV7-8 | TRBD1 | TGTGCCAGCAGCTTCCTGGACAGGGGTCCTAATGAAAAACTGTTTTTT | CASSFLDRGPNEKLFF
TRBJ2-7 | NA | TRBV27 | NA | TGTGCCAGCAGGCGAGGCTACGAGCAGTACTTC | CASRRGYEQYF
TRBJ2-1 | NA | TRBV11-2 | NA | TGTGCCAGCAGCTTAGAGCTGGACAATGAGCAGTTCTTC | CASSLELDNEQFF